These 26 T cell receptor beta chains originate from one sample sequenced in a study of shared clonotypes between healthy human individuals. The table came from immunoSEQ multiplex PCR; TCRdb's copy has only in-frame clones and leaves some out. This sample yields 950,000 to 1,100,000 clones, of which 65% to 75% are seen a single time; about 1.5% belongs to the top ten. Sample: memory CD4+ T cells sorted from blood. This sample's subset: CD45RA-negative fraction. The receptors here all came from a young man in good health.

The rearrangement uses TRBV9 and TRBJ1-2; no reliable D call. The germline V gene encodes CDR1 SGDLS and CDR2 YYNGEE. The ends were cut back, 4 bases at V and 4 bases at J, with 14 bases in the middle. CDR3 size: 14 residues. CDR3 in amino acids: CASSSAGSFYGYTF. In DNA form, the CDR3 reads TGTGCCAGCAGCTCAGCTGGCAGCTTCTATGGCTACACCTTC.

CDR3 DNA sequence: TGTGCCAGCTCAGAGGGACTAGCGAATACCTACGAGCAGTACTTC. Amino acids: CASSEGLANTYEQYF. This chain connects TRBV18 to TRBJ2-7; 10 bases line up with TRBD2. This CDR3 comprises 15 residues. Trimming took 5 bases from V and 2 from J; bases not matched to a gene: 6. The germline V gene has CDR1 KGHSH and CDR2 LQKENI.

This chain joins TRBV30 and TRBJ1-2, with 9 bases fitting TRBD1. The J segment lost 8 bases and the V segment lost 2 bases, leaving 12 bases of the junction unmatched. Per the germline V gene, CDR1 is GTSNPN and CDR2 is SVGIG (reference sequence). CDR3 length equals 15 residues. As DNA, the CDR3 is TGTGCCTGGAGTTTACCGGGACAGGGCAAACCGGGCTACACCTTC. Its translation: CAWSLPGQGKPGYTF.

This clone was recorded a few times. The chain carries TRBV5-1 and TRBJ1-6, with 7 positions matching TRBD1. After removal of 4 bases from V and 5 bases from J, the junction contained 6 bases not matched to a gene. Germline V lookup: CDR1 SGHRS, CDR2 YFSETQ. This CDR3 comprises 15 residues. The chain's CDR3 is CASSLDRSHNSPLHF. DNA for the CDR3: TGCGCCAGCAGCCTGGACAGGTCCCATAATTCACCCCTCCACTTT.

The genes are TRBV5-1 and TRBJ2-3; D call uncertain. V was cut by 0 bases and J by 2 bases, with 13 bases left in between. The V gene's germline CDR1 is SGHRS and CDR2 YFSETQ. The CDR3 consists of 16 residues. CDR3 in amino acids: CASSLVGVVNTDTQYF. The CDR3 DNA sequence: TGCGCCAGCAGCTTGGTTGGGGTGGTTAACACAGATACGCAGTATTTT.

The chain joins TRBV12-5 to TRBJ2-1; maybe TRBD2 (6 bases). Germline CDR1 is LGHNT and CDR2 is FRNRAP. Trimming took 5 bases from V and 10 from J, leaving 24 bases between them. This CDR3 has 16 amino acids. The CDR3 bases are TGTGCTAGTGGTCCCTATGTGCGGAGGGCCTCCGTAGAGCAGTTCTTC. Protein: CASGPYVRRASVEQFF.

V and J are TRBV6-5 and TRBJ1-2; TRBD1 agrees at 7 bases. With 0 bases clipped from V and 7 bases from J, the junction kept 5 bases outside the gene matches. The germline gives CDR1 MNHEY, CDR2 SVGAGI. CDR3 size: 14 residues. In DNA, the CDR3 is TGTGCCAGCAGTTACTCGGTCAGGGGGGCTGGCTACACCTTC. It specifies CASSYSVRGAGYTF.

The count of this clone is one. J is TRBJ2-7 and V is TRBV18; 9 bases fit TRBD1. The J segment lost 7 bases and the V segment lost 6 bases, leaving 10 bases of the junction unmatched. This CDR3 region has 14 residues. Germline-derived CDR1 and CDR2 are KGHSH and LQKENI. CDR3 amino acids: CASSPSGQGREQYF. CDR3 coding DNA: TGTGCCAGCTCGCCGTCCGGACAGGGGAGGGAGCAGTACTTC.

V usage is TRBV20-1 and J usage is TRBJ2-7, with D unclear. Germline V CDR1 and CDR2: DFQATT, SNEGSKA (reference sequence). There are 11 residues in the CDR3. Trimming shortened V by 4 bases and J by 0 bases, and 4 bases separated the two germline ends. The CDR3 coding sequence is TGCAGTGCTACCCCCTCCTACGAGCAGTACTTC. Translating gives CSATPSYEQYF.

The chain couples TRBV28 to TRBJ1-2, with D perhaps matching TRBD1 (6 bases). The germline gives CDR1 MDHEN, CDR2 SYDVKM. The V gene lost 3 bases and the J gene lost 8 bases, with 7 bases spanning the gap. This CDR3 is built from 11 residues. The CDR3 spells CASSFQGGYTF. CDR3 coding DNA: TGTGCCAGCAGTTTTCAGGGGGGCTACACCTTC.

This clone showed up just a few times. The chain links TRBV11-2 to TRBJ1-5; 7 bases align to TRBD1. The CDR3 sequence is 14 residues long. CDR1 and CDR2 from the germline V gene are SGHAT and FQNNGV. Trimming removed 3 bases from V and 6 bases from J; junction bases left unmatched: 5. The CDR3 DNA is TGTGCCAGCAGCTTGGCGAACAGGGGTCAGCCCCAGCATTTT. It specifies CASSLANRGQPQHF.

This clone showed up just once. This rearrangement joins TRBV11-2 to TRBJ1-2, with a tentative D call TRBD1 (6 bases). Trimming cost V 5 bases and J 7 bases, with 20 bases left between them. Germline lookup yields CDR1 SGHAT and CDR2 FQNNGV. The CDR3 consists of 15 residues. CDR3 DNA: TGTGCCAGCAGCCTGTCGGGCAGGGGAGCTCGTGGCTACACCTTC. This encodes CASSLSGRGARGYTF. The full variable domain, its missing parts supplied by reference TRBV11-2 and TRBJ1-2, is EAGVAQSPRYKIIEKRQSVAFWCNPISGHATLYWYQQILGQGPKLLIQFQNNGVVDDSQLPKDRFSAERLKGVDSTLKIQPAKLEDSAVYLCASSLSGRGARGYTFGSGTRLTVV.

V is TRBV7-9 and J is TRBJ2-7; TRBD2 matches 8 bases. This CDR3 spans 15 amino acids. The trim removed 5 bases at V and 3 bases at J, leaving 9 bases unmatched. Germline lookup yields CDR1 SEHNR and CDR2 FQNEAQ (reference sequence). The CDR3 spells CASSHSGAGVYEQYF. The DNA of the CDR3 is TGTGCCAGCAGCCACAGCGGAGCGGGGGTCTACGAGCAGTACTTC.

The chain combines TRBV13 with TRBJ2-1, with D possibly matching TRBD2 (5 bases). V lost 6 bases and J 9 bases, leaving 12 bases between the germline ends. The germline gives CDR1 PRHDT, CDR2 FYEKMQ (reference sequence). CDR3 length: 12 residues. The CDR3: CASSFLEGEQFF. CDR3 DNA sequence: TGTGCCAGCAGTTTCCTCGAGGGTGAGCAGTTCTTC.

The rearrangement uses TRBV27 and TRBJ2-5; perhaps TRBD2 as D (6 bases). Germline CDR1 reads MNHEY; CDR2 reads SMNVEV (reference sequence). The CDR3 is 15 amino acids. Trimming took 6 bases from V and 4 from J, leaving 18 bases between them. In nucleotides, the CDR3 is TGTGCCAGCAGGCAGCGGGTGGAGGTCCCAGAGACCCAGTACTTC. This translates into CASRQRVEVPETQYF.

The rearrangement links TRBV30 to TRBJ2-5; weak D call: TRBD2 (5 bases). Germline-derived CDR1 and CDR2 are GTSNPN and SVGIG (reference sequence). The CDR3 covers 14 residues. With 4 bases removed from V and 11 bases from J, the gap between germline ends came to 23 bases. The CDR3 sequence is CAWNSENPLVEQYF. As DNA, the CDR3 is TGTGCCTGGAATAGCGAGAATCCCCTGGTAGAGCAGTACTTC.

Regarding this clone: This likely came from a read error, as a far larger clone is one base away. The CDR3 loop reads CAIRRTGIGYTF. The CDR3 DNA sequence: TGTGCCATCAGGAGGACAGGGATTGGCTACACCTTC. The rearrangement uses TRBV10-3 and TRBJ1-2; 8 bases agree with TRBD1. Germline values: CDR1 ENHRY, CDR2 SYGVKD. V shed 6 bases, J shed 7 bases, and the junction held 4 bases outside the gene matches. The CDR3 consists of 12 residues.

The rearrangement uses TRBV9 and TRBJ2-2, with 7 bases matching TRBD1. The V segment lost 1 base and the J segment 6 bases; nucleotides outside the gene matches: 3. This CDR3 has 14 amino acids. Germline loops: CDR1 SGDLS, CDR2 YYNGEE. The CDR3 nucleotides read TGTGCCAGCAGCGTATTGCAGGGGGCCGGGGAGCTGTTTTTT. Translated, it gives CASSVLQGAGELFF.

The V call is TRBV7-9, the J call TRBJ2-7, with 8 bases fitting TRBD2. Germline trimming cut 6 bases from V and 2 bases from J; bases unmatched to any gene: 12. CDR1 and CDR2 (germline): SEHNR, FQNEAQ (reference sequence). This CDR3 is 16 amino acids long. CDR3 region: CASSPGLSGSTYEQYF. The CDR3 DNA follows: TGTGCCAGCAGTCCAGGGCTAAGCGGGAGCACCTACGAGCAGTACTTC.

V is TRBV11-2 and J is TRBJ2-7; weak D call: TRBD2 (6 bases). CDR3 length equals 15 residues. Germline V gene sequence: CDR1 SGHAT, CDR2 FQNNGV. The V end lost 1 base, the J end lost 1 base, and 11 bases lay between the germline ends. CDR3 loop: CASSLVGEASYEQYF. The CDR3 bases are TGTGCCAGCAGCTTAGTTGGGGAGGCGTCCTACGAGCAGTACTTC.

The gene calls are TRBV30 and TRBJ1-2; 7 nucleotides line up with TRBD1. The J segment lost 6 bases and the V segment lost 0 bases, leaving 7 bases of the junction unmatched. CDR3 length: 14 amino acids. The germline V gene has CDR1 GTSNPN and CDR2 SVGIG (reference sequence). CDR3 bases: TGTGCCTGGAGTGTTATAAGGGGGCTCGATGGCTACACCTTC. Translating gives CAWSVIRGLDGYTF. Using reference TRBV30 and TRBJ1-2 for the parts outside the CDR3, the full variable domain is SQTIHQWPATLVQPVGSPLSLECTVEGTSNPNLYWYRQAAGRGLQLLFYSVGIGQISSEVPQNLSASRPQDRQFILSSKKLLLSDSGFYLCAWSVIRGLDGYTFGSGTRLTVV.

This chain connects TRBV5-4 to TRBJ2-5; a weak D match, TRBD2 (5 bases). V was shortened by 3 bases and J by 2 bases, with 11 bases between the two germline ends. Germline CDR1 SGHNT, CDR2 YYREEE (reference sequence). This CDR3 comprises 14 residues. CDR3 loop: CASSSLTIQETQYF. In nucleotides, the CDR3 is TGTGCCAGCAGCTCACTGACTATTCAAGAGACCCAGTACTTC.

The chain uses TRBV2 and TRBJ1-4, with TRBD1 as a possible D gene (5 bases). The CDR3 length is 14 residues. V was pared by 7 bases and J by 8 bases, with 17 bases between. Germline CDR1 is SNHLY and CDR2 is FYNNEI. CDR3 region: CASNLDSVGEKLFF. For the CDR3, the DNA is TGTGCCAGCAATCTTGACAGTGTCGGAGAAAAACTGTTTTTT.

Remarks on this clone: Within the sample, other DNA sequences also encode this same CDR3. The chain uses TRBV7-2 and TRBJ1-1; tentative D call: TRBD1 (5 bases). Germline CDR1 reads SGHTA; CDR2 reads FQGNSA. Trimming removed 3 bases at V and 0 bases at J, with 8 bases between. The length of the CDR3 is 14 residues. CDR3 amino acids: CASSLGRMNTEAFF. Written as DNA, the CDR3 is TGTGCCAGCAGCTTGGGACGGATGAACACTGAAGCTTTCTTT.

This sequence joins TRBV10-3 and TRBJ1-1; 7 positions match TRBD1. Losses at the gene ends were 8 bases for V and 9 bases for J; bases not matched to a gene: 9. The CDR3 extends over 12 amino acids. Germline V lookup: CDR1 ENHRY, CDR2 SYGVKD. The CDR3 reads CAISPPRGKAFF. CDR3 coding DNA: TGTGCCATCTCGCCGCCCAGGGGGAAAGCTTTCTTT.

The chain recombines TRBV6-1 with TRBJ2-4; D remains ambiguous. Germline V gives CDR1 MNHNS, CDR2 SASEGT. V was shortened by 3 bases and J by 0 bases, with 12 bases between the two germline ends. This CDR3 is 16 amino acids long. The CDR3 spells CASSEAVFLAKNIQYF. The CDR3, as DNA: TGTGCCAGCAGTGAGGCGGTTTTCCTAGCCAAAAACATTCAGTACTTC.